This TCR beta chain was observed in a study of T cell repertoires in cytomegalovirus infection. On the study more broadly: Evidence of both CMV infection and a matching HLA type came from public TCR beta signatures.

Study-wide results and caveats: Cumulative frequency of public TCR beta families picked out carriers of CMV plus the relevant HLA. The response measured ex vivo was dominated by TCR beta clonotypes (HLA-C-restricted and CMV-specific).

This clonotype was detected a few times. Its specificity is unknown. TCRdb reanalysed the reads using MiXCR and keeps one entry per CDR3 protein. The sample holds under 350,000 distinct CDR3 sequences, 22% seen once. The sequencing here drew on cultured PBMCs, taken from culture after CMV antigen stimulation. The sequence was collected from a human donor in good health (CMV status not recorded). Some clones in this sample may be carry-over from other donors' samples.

The CDR3: CASAEVGGGSYEQYF. CDR3 nucleotides: TGTGCCAGCGCGGAGGTGGGAGGGGGGTCCTACGAGCAGTACTTC. The chain carries TRBV27 and TRBJ2-7, with a weak D call TRBD2 (7 bases). With 8 bases removed from V and 1 base from J, the gap between germline ends came to 18 bases. Per germline, CDR1 MNHEY and CDR2 SMNVEV (reference sequence). The CDR3 totals 15 residues.